This T cell receptor (beta chain) was sequenced during a study of technical replicates of blood from a handful of donors (dated by TCRdb to 2016 to 2017). From its cysteine to its phenylalanine, the CDR3 spans 12 amino acids. Only the CDR3 portion is preserved as DNA: 36 bases, with reading frame beginning at the first base. In the germline V gene, CDR1 corresponds to SGDLS and CDR2 to YYNGEE. Trimming takes 3 bases from V and 9 bases from J, and the germline ends sit 9 bases apart. This clone was seen once. Its specific antigen is unknown. The input lacks base qualities; no much larger clone sits a single base away. Library preparation employed the immunoSEQ multiplex PCR assay. TCRdb carries this immuneACCESS record with in-frame sequences only. Its versions omit some clonotypes, under half of them owing to an unresolved V gene in the studies checked, with the rest unexplained. This sample holds around 76,000 clones; 95% to 98% were observed only once. Around 0.22% of the sample goes to the ten largest clones.

The sequence is built from TRBV9 and TRBJ2-2, with the D gene not confidently named. The clonotype was recovered from a human donor in good health. The source material was T cells isolated from PBMCs. The encoded CDR3 is CASSETGRELFF. The nucleotide sequence is given as TGTGCCAGCAGCGAGACGGGTAGGGAGCTGTTTTTT.